This entry concerns a single TCR beta chain. No antigen is known for it. These data originate in a study of long-term antiretroviral therapy in people with HIV. Points from the study as a whole: Pre-ART clonal expansion yielded clones that dominated the repertoire at all time points. Participants lacked recorded data on ART adherence, viral resistance or therapy changes. Following ART, diversity rose but still fell short of transplant donor controls.

Researchers ran immunoSEQ v3.0 at survey level. Clones were read by immunoSEQ multiplex PCR, and TCRdb kept only the in-frame ones, dropping some. Altogether 35,000 to 45,000 clones are present, 82% being singletons, with the ten largest covering around 13%. With 4 bases removed from V and 5 bases from J, the gap between germline ends came to 6 bases. The CDR3 totals 11 residues. The V gene's germline CDR1 is GTSNPN and CDR2 SVGIG (reference sequence). This clonotype originated in a man aged 18 to 29 with HIV. The specimen was unsorted PBMCs, collected 0.3 years after starting antiretroviral therapy. The genes are TRBV30 and TRBJ2-1, with D possibly TRBD2 on 6 matching bases. Written as DNA, the CDR3 is TGTGCCTGGACGGGGGACAATGAGCAGTTCTTC. Translated: CAWTGDNEQFF.